This TCR beta chain was documented in a study of blood T cell repertoires in COVID-19. The overall study: T cells, B-cell-depleted T cells, or PBMCs supplied cDNA or gDNA.

Methods used by the authors: Reference gene primer amplification gave nucleated cell count estimates. Sequencing was performed with immunoSEQ multiplex PCR; in TCRdb, only in-frame clones are kept and a portion is missing. From that table come the V and J calls and clone size; the DNA was used to work out D and trimming. The sample gives hundreds of thousands of clones, 86% of which show up once; more than 1.4% is in the top ten. V was shortened by 9 bases and J by 0 bases, with 22 bases between the two germline ends. From germline, CDR1 is KGHDR and CDR2 SFDVKD. The CDR3 runs to 17 residues. This TCR came from a woman in her twenties or thirties with active or convalescent COVID-19. Source material: peripheral blood. V is TRBV24-1 and J is TRBJ2-5; D is possibly TRBD2 (6 bases). CDR3 coding DNA: TGTGCCACCGAGTATAGCGGAACCTCCGAGTACCAAGAGACCCAGTACTTC. It encodes CATEYSGTSEYQETQYF.